This TCR beta chain comes out of a study of early T cells in non-severe SARS-CoV-2 infection. Turning to the study itself: The study sequenced bulk RNA from unsorted whole blood, with chains unpaired. Whole-study findings and limits: Lookups in VDJdb leaned toward anti-spike CD8 responses and missed private and CD4 specificities.

The CDR3 has 14 residues. The V and J ends lost 3 bases and 7 bases respectively, with 10 bases between them. Germline V gives CDR1 MDHEN, CDR2 SYDVKM. Individual cDNA molecules each received unique molecular identifiers attached to them. TCRdb reprocessed the 5' RACE reads with MiXCR, giving one entry per CDR3 protein. The top ten clones hold approximately 5% of a sample with approximately 100,000 distinct CDR3 sequences, approximately 11% of them seen once. On this clonotype: Its cognate antigen is unknown.

The sequencing input was whole blood. The chain joins TRBV28 to TRBJ1-6; D is unresolved. The receptor's source is an adult who was a healthcare worker with PCR-confirmed SARS-CoV-2 infection or an uninfected control (not recorded which). CDR3 protein: CASSLYSTNSPLHF. The CDR3 nucleotides read TGTGCCAGCAGTTTGTATTCAACCAATTCACCCCTCCACTTT.